The T cell receptor beta chain described here comes from a study of blood T cells in healthy people across ages (dated by TCRdb to between 2014 and 2017). Regarding the study in general: In model experiments, roughly one uniquely barcoded TCR beta cDNA molecule per two T cells was captured by template switching. Age-related changes in TCR beta repertoire diversity were measured in the study by deep sequencing normalized with unique cDNA molecular identifiers. Two additional independent replicas of 1 million unique cDNA reads from the same blood draw were analyzed for two donors (one aged 18 to 30 and one aged 80 or older). The donors were split into four age groups: young (average around 15 years), middle-aged (roughly 39), aged (about 56) and long-lived (under 90). To avoid experimental bias, donors of different ages were randomly spread across the sequencing lanes. Study-level results and caveats: Total diversity estimates from one million sequenced T cells were considered lower bounds and underestimates. The CMV infection status of donors was not known, potentially confounding age-related changes in expanded clonotypes. As age increased, observed TCR beta diversity per million T cells dropped in a roughly linear way, and a significant reduction was already evident by age 40. Observed TCR beta diversity correlated strongly with the percentage of naive T cells measured by flow cytometry. Compared with the aged group, the long-lived group had more naive CD4+ T cells, fewer expanded clones and increased TCR diversity, a pattern suggesting age selection. Bulk unsorted PBMC profiling prevented conclusive comparison of naive and antigen-experienced compartments.

Regarding this clonotype: It has no known antigen specificity. No clone much larger than this one lies a single base away; base qualities are absent.

Preparation of the library involved 5' RACE. Sequencing instrument: Illumina HiSeq 2500. A second about 7 to 11 cycle PCR used a sample-barcoded 5' primer and a J-beta primer mix. A unique molecular identifier was introduced onto each TCR beta cDNA molecule by a template-switch 5' adaptor carrying 12 random nucleotides. At least 3 million CDR3-containing paired-end reads were obtained from each sample. First-strand cDNA synthesis was performed from all RNA using the Mint cDNA synthesis kit, with priming by a TRBC-specific oligonucleotide. Following uracil-DNA glycosylase treatment, a first 18-cycle PCR with universal primers M1SS and BC2_uni_R was performed on all cDNA. Concerning the study's data processing: Normalization of each sample was performed by random selection of 1 million high-quality reads, each carrying a distinct molecular identifier. Reads with shared molecular identifiers were discarded instead of being binned into consensus sequences. MiTCR, run with a Q25 quality threshold and the strictest error-elimination algorithm, handled CDR3 identification, clonotype clustering and error correction. A nonparametric unseen species model with Euler transformation was used to estimate a lower bound on total TCR beta diversity. In-frame beta chains were kept once TCRdb had trimmed the public reads at Q25 with fastp and called clones with MiXCR. Rows with one shared CDR3 protein collapse into an entry with the most common genes and DNA. The V and J calls, along with clone size, are taken from TCRdb and not from the paper's own processing. The sample table lists 780,000 or so distinct CDR3 sequences, about 61% of them with a count of one. The top ten hold 25% to 30% of the sample.

V and J lose 4 bases and 3 bases, and a span of 13 bases separates them. The CDR3 sequence holds 14 residues, the cysteine and phenylalanine included. The only DNA kept is the CDR3, 42 bases in frame from the first base. CDR1 and CDR2 are read off the germline V gene (reference sequence) as SEHNR and FQNEAQ. The donors were roughly 40 Caucasian individuals from Russia, aged roughly 6 to 95 years, who were systemically healthy. About 9.6 milliliters of peripheral blood were collected from each donor into EDTA-treated Vacutainer tubes. PBMCs were isolated by Ficoll-Paque density-gradient centrifugation, with at least 7 million obtained per sample. Trizol reagent was used to extract total RNA from PBMCs, with at least 5.5 micrograms per sample. Naive CD45RAhigh/CD27high T cell percentages were measured by flow cytometry on a PBMC aliquot from every donor.

The rearranged segments are TRBV7-9 and TRBJ2-7, with the identity of the D gene unclear. This TCR came from a man in his forties or fifties in good health. Sequenced material: blood. The CDR3 protein is CASSSILQNYEQYF. The sequence in DNA is TGTGCCAGCAGCTCGATACTCCAAAACTACGAGCAGTACTTC.